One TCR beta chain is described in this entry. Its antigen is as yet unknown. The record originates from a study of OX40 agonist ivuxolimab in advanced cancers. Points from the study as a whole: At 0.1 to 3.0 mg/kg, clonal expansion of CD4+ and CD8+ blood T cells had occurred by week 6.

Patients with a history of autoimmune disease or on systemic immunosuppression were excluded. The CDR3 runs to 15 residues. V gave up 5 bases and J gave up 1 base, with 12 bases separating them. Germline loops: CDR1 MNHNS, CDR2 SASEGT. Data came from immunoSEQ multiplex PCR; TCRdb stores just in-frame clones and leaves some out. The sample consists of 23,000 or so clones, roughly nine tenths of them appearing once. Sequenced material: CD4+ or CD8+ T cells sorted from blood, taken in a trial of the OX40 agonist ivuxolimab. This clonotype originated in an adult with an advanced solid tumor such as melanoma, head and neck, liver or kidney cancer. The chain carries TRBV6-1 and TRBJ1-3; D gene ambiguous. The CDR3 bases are TGTGCCAGCAGTCGAGTCAACCCTTCTGGAAACACCATATATTTT. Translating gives CASSRVNPSGNTIYF.